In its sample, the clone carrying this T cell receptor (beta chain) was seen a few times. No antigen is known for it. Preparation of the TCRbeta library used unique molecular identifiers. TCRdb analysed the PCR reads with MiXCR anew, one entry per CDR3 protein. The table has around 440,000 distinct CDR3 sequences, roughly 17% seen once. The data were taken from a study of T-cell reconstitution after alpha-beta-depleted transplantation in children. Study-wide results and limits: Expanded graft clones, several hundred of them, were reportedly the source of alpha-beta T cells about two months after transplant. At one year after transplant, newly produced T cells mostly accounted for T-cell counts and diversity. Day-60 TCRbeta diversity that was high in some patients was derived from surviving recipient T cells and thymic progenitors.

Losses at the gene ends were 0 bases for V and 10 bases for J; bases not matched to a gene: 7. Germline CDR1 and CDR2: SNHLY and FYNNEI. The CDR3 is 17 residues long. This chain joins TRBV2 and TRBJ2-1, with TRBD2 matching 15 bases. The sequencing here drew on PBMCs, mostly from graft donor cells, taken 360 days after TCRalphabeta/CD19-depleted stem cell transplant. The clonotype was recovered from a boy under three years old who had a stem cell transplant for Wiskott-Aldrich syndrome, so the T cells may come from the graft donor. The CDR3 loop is CASSEARTSGGASEQFF. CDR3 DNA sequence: TGTGCCAGCAGTGAAGCGCGGACTAGCGGGGGGGCCTCGGAGCAGTTCTTC. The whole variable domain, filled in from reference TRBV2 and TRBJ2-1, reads EPEVTQTPSHQVTQMGQEVILRCVPISNHLYFYWYRQILGQKVEFLVSFYNNEISEKSEIFDDQFSVERPDGSNFTLKIRSTKLEDSAMYFCASSEARTSGGASEQFFGPGTRLTVL.